This TCR beta chain emerged from a study of technical replicates of blood from four donors. V lost 4 bases, J lost 2 bases, and 7 bases stayed unmatched. The CDR3 runs to 16 residues. Per germline, CDR1 SGHDN and CDR2 FVKESK. Repertoires were generated with immunoSEQ multiplex PCR, while TCRdb's copy carries only in-frame clones and drops some. The sample has roughly 90,000 clones; approximately 93% are singletons. V gene TRBV14 combines with J gene TRBJ2-1; 8 nucleotides agree with TRBD1. The sequenced sample was T cells isolated from PBMCs. The TCR comes from a human donor in good health. The CDR3 loop is CASSPRRQGTYNEQFF. The CDR3, as DNA: TGTGCCAGCAGCCCACGCAGACAGGGGACCTACAATGAGCAGTTCTTC.